The clone carrying this T cell receptor beta chain was seen only once. Its antigen is unknown. This entry comes from a study of long-term antiretroviral therapy in people with HIV. General study findings and limits: HIV repertoires spanned narrower CDR3 length ranges than controls.

The assay used was immunoSEQ (version v3.0), run at survey level. Sequencing was directed toward roughly 40,000-55,000 T-cell genomes in each sample. Assay used: immunoSEQ multiplex PCR; TCRdb lists only in-frame clones, some missing. Here the sample spans approximately 29,000 clones, 93% being singletons. Between the trimmed V and J ends, which lost 7 bases and 2 bases, there was a span of 18 bases. Germline-derived CDR1 and CDR2 are LNHDA and SQIVND (reference sequence). There are 16 residues in the CDR3. The sample in question was unsorted PBMCs, obtained 6.2 years after starting antiretroviral therapy. This clonotype was sampled from a man in his forties or fifties with HIV. This chain connects TRBV19 to TRBJ1-5, with a possible D match to TRBD1 (5 bases). In nucleotides, the CDR3 is TGTGCCAGTAATCTCCTAACAGGACGGGGCAATCAGCCCCAGCATTTT. Translation gives CASNLLTGRGNQPQHF.